This T cell receptor beta chain was profiled in a study of T cells in Graves' hyperthyroidism and ophthalmopathy. Comment on this clonotype: The target antigen is unknown.

Amplification of TCR beta CDR3 regions was performed using RNA transcripts as template. The study used the HTBI primer set for a first-round RT-PCR of the TCR CDR3. TCRdb recomputed calls from the multiplex PCR reads with MiXCR, one row per CDR3 protein. The sample has 600,000 to 650,000 distinct CDR3 sequences; under 20% are singletons. Stable Graves' hyperthyroidism meant no ophthalmopathy progression within 18 months. Broader study findings: Most thyroid-expanded clonotypes above 0.001 were also found in blood.

The source is a woman aged 25 to 39 with Graves' hyperthyroidism. The source material was blood.

CDR3 residues: CSVEGTHGNTIYF. CDR3 bases: TGCAGCGTTGAAGGAACCCACGGAAACACCATATATTTT. V gene TRBV29-1 combines with J gene TRBJ1-3; D gene ambiguous. Germline CDR1 reads SQVTM; CDR2 reads ANQGSEA. The CDR3 is 13 amino acids. V was cut by 1 base and J by 4 bases, with 8 bases left in between.